This is a list of T cell receptor beta chains from one sample in a study of cytomegalovirus exposure and HLA in healthy donors. Libraries were prepared by immunoSEQ multiplex PCR; TCRdb keeps only in-frame clonotypes and omits some of them. The sample shows approximately 170,000 clones, 70% to 75% of them seen only once. Sequencing input: PBMCs. Receptor source: a man aged 25-45 years in good health and CMV-seropositive. The CDR3 runs from the conserved cysteine through the conserved F or W. The order of the fields is J gene, clone size, V gene, D gene, CDR3 protein, CDR3 DNA. A D gene is named only where the DNA matches it firmly. For some rows the clone size is stated as once, few or many, or as a class when expanded; others skip it.

J gene: TRBJ2-2
clone size: NA
V gene: TRBV29-1
D gene: TRBD1
CDR3 protein: CSGRTGLNTGELFF
CDR3 DNA: TGCAGCGGACGGACAGGGCTGAACACCGGGGAGCTGTTTTTT

J gene: TRBJ2-1
clone size: NA
V gene: TRBV5-1
D gene: NA
CDR3 protein: CASSLVPGGRGNEQFF
CDR3 DNA: TGCGCCAGCAGCTTGGTTCCGGGAGGTAGGGGGAATGAGCAGTTCTTC

J gene: TRBJ2-2
clone size: NA
V gene: TRBV7-6
D gene: TRBD2
CDR3 protein: CASSLGIAGGPVTGELFF
CDR3 DNA: TGTGCCAGCAGCTTAGGGATAGCGGGGGGGCCTGTTACCGGGGAGCTGTTTTTT

J gene: TRBJ2-5
clone size: NA
V gene: TRBV6-5
D gene: NA
CDR3 protein: CASSYNSQETQYF
CDR3 DNA: TGTGCCAGCAGTTACAACAGTCAAGAGACCCAGTACTTC

J gene: TRBJ2-7
clone size: few
V gene: TRBV19
D gene: NA
CDR3 protein: CASSWHEQYF
CDR3 DNA: TGTGCCAGTAGTTGGCACGAGCAGTACTTC

J gene: TRBJ2-6
clone size: NA
V gene: TRBV7-2
D gene: NA
CDR3 protein: CASSLGAGDSSGANVLTF
CDR3 DNA: TGTGCCAGCAGCTTAGGAGCAGGCGACAGCTCTGGGGCCAACGTCCTGACTTTC

J gene: TRBJ1-2
clone size: NA
V gene: TRBV19
D gene: TRBD1
CDR3 protein: CASSKRRQGASYGYTF
CDR3 DNA: TGTGCCAGTAGTAAGAGGCGACAGGGGGCCTCCTATGGCTACACCTTC

J gene: TRBJ1-6
clone size: few
V gene: TRBV6-6
D gene: TRBD1
CDR3 protein: CASSLLAGGSPLHF
CDR3 DNA: TGTGCCAGCAGTTTGTTGGCAGGGGGCTCACCCCTCCACTTT

J gene: TRBJ1-4
clone size: NA
V gene: TRBV6-6
D gene: TRBD1
CDR3 protein: CASTYLQGNEKLFF
CDR3 DNA: TGTGCCAGCACCTACTTACAGGGGAATGAAAAACTGTTTTTT

J gene: TRBJ1-5
clone size: NA
V gene: TRBV2
D gene: TRBD1
CDR3 protein: CASSPDRGSNQPQHF
CDR3 DNA: TGTGCCAGCAGCCCCGACAGGGGGTCTAATCAGCCCCAGCATTTT

J gene: TRBJ2-5
clone size: NA
V gene: TRBV12-5
D gene: TRBD2
CDR3 protein: CASGLSRTSGGVQETQYF
CDR3 DNA: TGTGCTAGTGGTTTGTCCCGGACTAGCGGGGGGGTTCAAGAGACCCAGTACTTC

J gene: TRBJ2-7
clone size: NA
V gene: TRBV21-1
D gene: NA
CDR3 protein: CASSTVDRGPSYEQYF
CDR3 DNA: TGTGCCAGCAGCACTGTCGACAGGGGGCCCTCCTACGAGCAGTACTTC

J gene: TRBJ1-5
clone size: NA
V gene: TRBV5-5
D gene: TRBD1
CDR3 protein: CASSWDSSNQPQHF
CDR3 DNA: TGTGCCAGCAGCTGGGACAGCAGCAATCAGCCCCAGCATTTT

J gene: TRBJ2-1
clone size: NA
V gene: TRBV9
D gene: TRBD1
CDR3 protein: CASSVEGQGGNEQFF
CDR3 DNA: TGTGCCAGCAGCGTCGAGGGACAGGGGGGGAATGAGCAGTTCTTC

J gene: TRBJ2-3
clone size: NA
V gene: TRBV10-3
D gene: NA
CDR3 protein: CAIGALGTSTDTQYF
CDR3 DNA: TGTGCCATCGGGGCACTAGGGACTAGCACAGATACGCAGTATTTT

J gene: TRBJ1-2
clone size: once
V gene: TRBV28
D gene: NA
CDR3 protein: CASSLQGYGYTF
CDR3 DNA: TGTGCCAGCAGCCTTCAGGGGTATGGCTACACCTTC

J gene: TRBJ2-2
clone size: NA
V gene: TRBV2
D gene: NA
CDR3 protein: CASYGTAGELFF
CDR3 DNA: TGTGCCAGTTACGGGACTGCCGGGGAGCTGTTTTTT

J gene: TRBJ1-3
clone size: NA
V gene: TRBV5-5
D gene: NA
CDR3 protein: CASSLGDGRAGNTIYF
CDR3 DNA: TGTGCCAGCAGCTTAGGCGACGGGAGGGCCGGAAACACCATATATTTT

J gene: TRBJ1-6
clone size: NA
V gene: TRBV7-2
D gene: TRBD1
CDR3 protein: CASRPDREHSPLHF
CDR3 DNA: TGTGCCAGCAGACCCGACAGGGAACATTCACCCCTCCACTTT

J gene: TRBJ1-2
clone size: NA
V gene: TRBV6-1
D gene: TRBD1
CDR3 protein: CASREQGADGYTF
CDR3 DNA: TGTGCCAGCAGAGAACAGGGGGCAGATGGCTACACCTTC

J gene: TRBJ1-5
clone size: NA
V gene: TRBV19
D gene: NA
CDR3 protein: CASDGGGLRNQPQHF
CDR3 DNA: TGTGCCAGTGATGGGGGGGGGCTCCGCAATCAGCCCCAGCATTTT

J gene: TRBJ1-1
clone size: few
V gene: TRBV18
D gene: TRBD1
CDR3 protein: CASSPPDGQGAEAFF
CDR3 DNA: TGTGCCAGCTCACCACCGGACGGACAGGGAGCTGAAGCTTTCTTT

J gene: TRBJ2-7
clone size: NA
V gene: TRBV7-3
D gene: NA
CDR3 protein: CSSSLGGGSHEQYF
CDR3 DNA: TGTTCCAGCAGCTTAGGGGGGGGGTCTCACGAGCAGTACTTC

J gene: TRBJ1-2
clone size: NA
V gene: TRBV7-2
D gene: NA
CDR3 protein: CASSLHSGYTF
CDR3 DNA: TGTGCCAGCAGCTTACATTCAGGCTACACCTTC

J gene: TRBJ1-4
clone size: few
V gene: TRBV4-3
D gene: TRBD1
CDR3 protein: CASSQAFSGTESEKLFF
CDR3 DNA: TGCGCCAGCAGCCAAGCTTTCTCCGGGACAGAAAGTGAAAAACTGTTTTTT

J gene: TRBJ2-3
clone size: NA
V gene: TRBV7-8
D gene: TRBD2
CDR3 protein: CASSFLAGTQYF
CDR3 DNA: TGTGCCAGCAGCTTCCTAGCGGGTACGCAGTATTTT

J gene: TRBJ2-5
clone size: NA
V gene: TRBV9
D gene: NA
CDR3 protein: CASSVQGRETQYF
CDR3 DNA: TGTGCCAGCAGCGTTCAGGGGCGGGAGACCCAGTACTTC

J gene: TRBJ2-2
clone size: NA
V gene: TRBV18
D gene: TRBD1
CDR3 protein: CASSQRQGDTGELFF
CDR3 DNA: TGTGCCAGCTCACAACGACAGGGGGACACCGGGGAGCTGTTTTTT

J gene: TRBJ1-1
clone size: NA
V gene: TRBV9
D gene: NA
CDR3 protein: CASSQTLNTEAFF
CDR3 DNA: TGTGCCAGCAGTCAGACACTGAACACTGAAGCTTTCTTT

J gene: TRBJ2-6
clone size: NA
V gene: TRBV19
D gene: NA
CDR3 protein: CASSMRGASSGANVLTF
CDR3 DNA: TGTGCCAGTAGTATGCGCGGGGCGAGCTCTGGGGCCAACGTCCTGACTTTC

J gene: TRBJ2-5
clone size: NA
V gene: TRBV11-2
D gene: NA
CDR3 protein: CASSFGFRETQYF
CDR3 DNA: TGTGCCAGCAGCTTCGGGTTCCGCGAGACCCAGTACTTC

J gene: TRBJ2-3
clone size: once
V gene: TRBV7-3
D gene: NA
CDR3 protein: CASSLSGATDTQYF
CDR3 DNA: TGTGCCAGCAGCTTAAGCGGGGCCACAGATACGCAGTATTTT

J gene: TRBJ2-3
clone size: NA
V gene: TRBV18
D gene: TRBD2
CDR3 protein: CASSRNSGGAADTQYF
CDR3 DNA: TGTGCCAGCTCACGTAATAGCGGGGGGGCTGCAGATACGCAGTATTTT

J gene: TRBJ2-7
clone size: few
V gene: TRBV19
D gene: NA
CDR3 protein: CASSIGGNPYEQYF
CDR3 DNA: TGTGCCAGTAGTATCGGAGGGAACCCCTACGAGCAGTACTTC

J gene: TRBJ2-1
clone size: NA
V gene: TRBV29-1
D gene: TRBD2
CDR3 protein: CSVVGLAGGQTYNEQFF
CDR3 DNA: TGCAGCGTTGTCGGGCTAGCGGGGGGGCAGACTTACAATGAGCAGTTCTTC

J gene: TRBJ2-7
clone size: few
V gene: TRBV29-1
D gene: NA
CDR3 protein: CSVATRISYEQYF
CDR3 DNA: TGCAGCGTTGCTACCAGGATCTCCTACGAGCAGTACTTC

J gene: TRBJ1-1
clone size: NA
V gene: TRBV7-8
D gene: TRBD1
CDR3 protein: CASSLGTGVLNTEAFF
CDR3 DNA: TGTGCCAGCAGCTTAGGGACAGGGGTATTGAACACTGAAGCTTTCTTT

J gene: TRBJ2-5
clone size: NA
V gene: TRBV11-2
D gene: TRBD1
CDR3 protein: CASSLGTVAETQYF
CDR3 DNA: TGTGCCAGCAGCTTGGGGACAGTGGCGGAGACCCAGTACTTC

J gene: TRBJ2-1
clone size: once
V gene: TRBV5-5
D gene: TRBD1
CDR3 protein: CASRPIQGVVNEQFF
CDR3 DNA: TGTGCCAGCCGCCCTATACAGGGGGTGGTCAATGAGCAGTTCTTC

J gene: TRBJ2-7
clone size: NA
V gene: TRBV4-3
D gene: TRBD2
CDR3 protein: CASSHSRTSGNYEQYF
CDR3 DNA: TGCGCCAGCAGCCACTCGCGGACTAGCGGGAACTACGAGCAGTACTTC

J gene: TRBJ2-5
clone size: NA
V gene: TRBV7-3
D gene: TRBD2
CDR3 protein: CASSLLPSGVGKETQYF
CDR3 DNA: TGTGCCAGCAGCTTACTCCCCAGCGGGGTAGGGAAAGAGACCCAGTACTTC